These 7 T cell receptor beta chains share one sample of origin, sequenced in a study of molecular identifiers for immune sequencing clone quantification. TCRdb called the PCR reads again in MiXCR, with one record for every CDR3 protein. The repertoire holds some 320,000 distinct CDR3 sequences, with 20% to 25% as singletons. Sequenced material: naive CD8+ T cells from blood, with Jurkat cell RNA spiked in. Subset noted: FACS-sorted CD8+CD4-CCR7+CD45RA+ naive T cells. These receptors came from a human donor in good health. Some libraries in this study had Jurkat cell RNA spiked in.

This CDR3 reads CASSLHPSGVNTEAFF. As DNA, the CDR3 is TGTGCCAGCAGTCTCCACCCCTCTGGGGTGAACACTGAAGCTTTCTTT. The chain has TRBV27 and TRBJ1-1; D gene uncertain. V lost 5 bases to trimming and J lost 0 bases, with 16 bases between them. CDR1 MNHEY and CDR2 SMNVEV come from the germline V gene (reference sequence). The CDR3 extends over 16 amino acids.

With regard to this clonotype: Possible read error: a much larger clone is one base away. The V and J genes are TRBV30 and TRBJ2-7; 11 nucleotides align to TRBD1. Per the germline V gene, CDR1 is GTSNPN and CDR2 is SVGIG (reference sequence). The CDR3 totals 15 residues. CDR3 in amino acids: CAWGVVGTGGYEQYF. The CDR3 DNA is TGTGCCTGGGGTGTTGTGGGGACAGGGGGCTACGAGCAGTACTTC.

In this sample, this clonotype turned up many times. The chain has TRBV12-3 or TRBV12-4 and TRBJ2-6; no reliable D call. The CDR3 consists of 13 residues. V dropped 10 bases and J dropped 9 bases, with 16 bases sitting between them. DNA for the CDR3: TGTGCCATCACCTACGGTAGTGACAACGTCCTGACTTTC. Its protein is CAITYGSDNVLTF.

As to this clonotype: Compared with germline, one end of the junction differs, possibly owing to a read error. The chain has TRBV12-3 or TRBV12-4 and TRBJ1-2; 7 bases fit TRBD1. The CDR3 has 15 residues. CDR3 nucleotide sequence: TGTGCCACCAGTCTCCCCACCGGGACAGACTATGGCTACACCTTC. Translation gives CATSLPTGTDYGYTF.

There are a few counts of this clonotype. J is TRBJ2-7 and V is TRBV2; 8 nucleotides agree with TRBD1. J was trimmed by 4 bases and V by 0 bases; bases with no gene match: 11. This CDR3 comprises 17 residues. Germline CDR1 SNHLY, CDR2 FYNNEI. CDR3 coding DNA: TGTGCCAGCAGTGAAGCGCTTCCAGGGGGCGGCTTTTACGAGCAGTACTTC. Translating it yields CASSEALPGGGFYEQYF.

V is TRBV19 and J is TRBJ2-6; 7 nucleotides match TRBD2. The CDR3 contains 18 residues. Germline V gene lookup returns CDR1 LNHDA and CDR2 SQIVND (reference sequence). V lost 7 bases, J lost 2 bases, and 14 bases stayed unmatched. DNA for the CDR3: TGTGCCAGTACCTCTTGGGAGGGGCTGAGCCCTGGGGCCAACGTCCTGACTTTC. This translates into CASTSWEGLSPGANVLTF.

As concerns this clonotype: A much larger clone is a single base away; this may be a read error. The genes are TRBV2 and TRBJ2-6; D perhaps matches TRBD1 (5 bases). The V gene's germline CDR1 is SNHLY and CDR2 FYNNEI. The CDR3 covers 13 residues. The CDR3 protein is CATARSGASVLTF. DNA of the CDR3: TGTGCCACCGCCCGCTCTGGGGCCAGCGTCCTGACTTTC.